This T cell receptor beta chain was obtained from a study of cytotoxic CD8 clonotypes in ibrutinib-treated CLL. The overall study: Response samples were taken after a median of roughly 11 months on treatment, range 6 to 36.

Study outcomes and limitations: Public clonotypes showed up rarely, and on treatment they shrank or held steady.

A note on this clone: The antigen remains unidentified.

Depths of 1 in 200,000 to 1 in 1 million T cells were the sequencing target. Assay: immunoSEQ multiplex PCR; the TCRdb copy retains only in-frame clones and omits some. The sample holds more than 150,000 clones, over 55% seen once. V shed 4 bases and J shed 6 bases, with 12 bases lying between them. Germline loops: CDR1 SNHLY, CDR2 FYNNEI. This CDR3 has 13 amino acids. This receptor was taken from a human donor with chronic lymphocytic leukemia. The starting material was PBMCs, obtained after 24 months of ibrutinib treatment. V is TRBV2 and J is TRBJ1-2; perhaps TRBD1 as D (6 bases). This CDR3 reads CASSVGTYDGYTF. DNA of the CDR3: TGTGCCAGCAGTGTGGGGACATACGATGGCTACACCTTC.